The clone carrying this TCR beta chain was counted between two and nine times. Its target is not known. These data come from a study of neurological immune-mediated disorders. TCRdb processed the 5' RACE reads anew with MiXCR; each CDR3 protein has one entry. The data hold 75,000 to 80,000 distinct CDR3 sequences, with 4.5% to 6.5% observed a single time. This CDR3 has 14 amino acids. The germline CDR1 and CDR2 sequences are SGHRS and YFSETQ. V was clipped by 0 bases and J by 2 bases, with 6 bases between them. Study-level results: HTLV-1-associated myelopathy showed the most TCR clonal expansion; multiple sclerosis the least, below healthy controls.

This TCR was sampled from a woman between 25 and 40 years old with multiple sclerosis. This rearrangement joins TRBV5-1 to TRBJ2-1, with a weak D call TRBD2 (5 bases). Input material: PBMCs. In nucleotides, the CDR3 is TGCGCCAGCAGCTTGGTGGGAGCCTACAATGAGCAGTTCTTC. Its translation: CASSLVGAYNEQFF. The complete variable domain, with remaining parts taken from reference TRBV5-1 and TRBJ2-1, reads KAGVTQTPRYLIKTRGQQVTLSCSPISGHRSVSWYQQTPGQGLQFLFEYFSETQRNKGNFPGRFSGRQFSNSRSEMNVSTLELGDSALYLCASSLVGAYNEQFFGPGTRLTVL.